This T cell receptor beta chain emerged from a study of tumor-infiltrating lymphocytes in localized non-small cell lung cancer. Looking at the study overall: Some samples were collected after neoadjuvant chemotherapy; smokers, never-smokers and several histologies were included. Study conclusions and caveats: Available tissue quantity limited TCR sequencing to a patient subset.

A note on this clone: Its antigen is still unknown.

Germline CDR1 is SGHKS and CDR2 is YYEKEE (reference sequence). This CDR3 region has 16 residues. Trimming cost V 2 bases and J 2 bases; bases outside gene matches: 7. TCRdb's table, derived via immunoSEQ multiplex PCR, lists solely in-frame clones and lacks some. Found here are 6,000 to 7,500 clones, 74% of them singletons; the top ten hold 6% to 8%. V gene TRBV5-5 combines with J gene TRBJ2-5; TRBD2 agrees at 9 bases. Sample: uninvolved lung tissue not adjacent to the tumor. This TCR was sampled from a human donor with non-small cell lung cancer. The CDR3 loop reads CASSFGGRGEQETQYF. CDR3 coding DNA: TGTGCCAGCAGCTTTGGCGGGAGGGGCGAGCAAGAGACCCAGTACTTC.